The 32 T cell receptor beta chains below were found in one sample sequenced in a study of PD-1 blockade in classical Hodgkin lymphoma. Here immunoSEQ multiplex PCR was the method, and the copy in TCRdb shows in-frame clones only, minus some. Of about 60,000 clones in the sample, under 95% are singletons; the top ten hold under 13%. Time point indicated: cycle 4 day 1 (C4D1), after five to seven weeks of nivolumab. Each patient's relapse followed autologous stem cell transplantation, and brentuximab vedotin exposure varied. The sequencing here drew on peripheral blood mononuclear cells (PBMCs), taken before the fourth cycle of nivolumab. The receptors come from a human donor with classical Hodgkin lymphoma.

V usage is TRBV6-6 and J usage is TRBJ2-7, with D perhaps TRBD1 or TRBD2 (6 bases each). Germline CDR1 reads MNHNY; CDR2 reads SVGAGI (reference sequence). The CDR3 is 14 amino acids. V was trimmed by 2 bases and J by 6 bases, leaving 14 bases between them. The chain's CDR3 is CASSYRGHRGEQYF. The CDR3, as DNA: TGTGCCAGCAGTTACCGGGGGCATCGAGGCGAGCAGTACTTC.

J is TRBJ2-1 and V is TRBV7-9; 7 bases are shared with TRBD1. Germline CDR1 reads SEHNR; CDR2 reads FQNEAQ (reference sequence). Trimming at V came to 5 bases and at J to 7 bases, leaving 8 bases not matched to a gene. CDR3 length: 14 residues. The CDR3 loop reads CASSLLGTENEQFF. In DNA, the CDR3 is TGTGCCAGCAGCCTGCTGGGGACAGAAAATGAGCAGTTCTTC. Combining the CDR3 with reference TRBV7-9 and TRBJ2-1 gives the whole variable domain DTGVSQNPRHKITKRGQNVTFRCDPISEHNRLYWYRQTLGQGPEFLTYFQNEAQLEKSRLLSDRFSAERPKGSFSTLEIQRTEQGDSAMYLCASSLLGTENEQFFGPGTRLTVL.

The V and J genes are TRBV6-6 and TRBJ1-5; D uncertain. Germline assignment: CDR1 MNHNY and CDR2 SVGAGI (reference sequence). With 2 bases removed from V and 2 bases from J, the gap between germline ends came to 4 bases. CDR3 length: 13 amino acids. The CDR3 loop reads CASSYPGNQPQHF. The CDR3 DNA follows: TGTGCCAGCAGTTACCCAGGCAATCAGCCCCAGCATTTT.

The rearrangement uses TRBV6-1 and TRBJ2-7; 9 bases are shared with TRBD2. The CDR3 totals 13 residues. The V gene end was trimmed by 3 bases and the J gene end by 7 bases; junction bases not matched to a gene: 4. Germline V gene data show CDR1 as MNHNS and CDR2 as SASEGT. CDR3 protein: CASSESLAGEQYF. CDR3 DNA: TGTGCCAGCAGTGAGTCGCTAGCGGGGGAGCAGTACTTC.

The chain employs TRBV2 and TRBJ2-2; perhaps TRBD1 as D (6 bases). V lost 10 bases to trimming and J lost 3 bases, with 12 bases between them. This CDR3 has 13 residues. Germline loops: CDR1 SNHLY, CDR2 FYNNEI. CDR3 nucleotides: TGTGCCACGTCCACAGGGTACACCGGGGAGCTGTTTTTT. Translation gives CATSTGYTGELFF. Complete variable domain (other parts from reference TRBV2 and TRBJ2-2): EPEVTQTPSHQVTQMGQEVILRCVPISNHLYFYWYRQILGQKVEFLVSFYNNEISEKSEIFDDQFSVERPDGSNFTLKIRSTKLEDSAMYFCATSTGYTGELFFGEGSRLTVL.

V usage is TRBV7-8 and J usage is TRBJ1-6; D remains ambiguous. V shed 2 bases and J shed 7 bases, with 15 bases lying between them. CDR1 and CDR2 (germline): SGHVS, FQNEAQ. The CDR3 runs 16 residues. This chain's CDR3 is CASSLNRVARNSPLHF. CDR3 in DNA: TGTGCCAGCAGCTTAAATAGGGTCGCACGGAATTCACCCCTCCACTTT.

This clone turned up a few times. V usage is TRBV11-2 and J usage is TRBJ1-1, with 8 bases identical to TRBD1. There are 12 residues in the CDR3. Trimming at V came to 8 bases and at J to 4 bases, leaving 3 bases not matched to a gene. Germline V gene data show CDR1 as SGHAT and CDR2 as FQNNGV. The CDR3 sequence: CASGQGSTEAFF. The CDR3 bases are TGTGCCAGCGGACAGGGAAGCACTGAAGCTTTCTTT.

The chain uses TRBV13 and TRBJ1-1; 7 bases are shared with TRBD1. This CDR3 comprises 16 residues. CDR1 is PRHDT, CDR2 FYEKMQ, per germline (reference sequence). After removal of 0 bases from V and 0 bases from J, the junction contained 4 bases not matched to a gene. The CDR3 loop reads CASSLGQGGLNTEAFF. The CDR3, as DNA: TGTGCCAGCAGCTTAGGCCAGGGGGGATTGAACACTGAAGCTTTCTTT. The variable domain in full, with the rest retrieved from reference TRBV13 and TRBJ1-1, is AAGVIQSPRHLIKEKRETATLKCYPIPRHDTVYWYQQGPGQDPQFLISFYEKMQSDKGSIPDRFSAQQFSDYHSELNMSSLELGDSALYFCASSLGQGGLNTEAFFGQGTRLTVV.

V usage is TRBV2 and J usage is TRBJ2-1; no clear D gene. Germline CDR1 and CDR2: SNHLY and FYNNEI. The germline V and J ends were trimmed by 9 bases and 8 bases, with 8 bases remaining between them. The CDR3 covers 10 residues. Here the CDR3 DNA reads TGTGCCAGTGTTACCGATGAGCAGTTCTTC. Its translation: CASVTDEQFF.

This rearrangement joins TRBV5-6 to TRBJ1-3; possible D gene TRBD1, 6 bases. Germline V gene data show CDR1 as SGHDT and CDR2 as YYEEEE. Trimming removed 4 bases from V and 9 bases from J, with 17 bases in between. The CDR3 is 14 amino acids. The CDR3 loop is CASSKGTPITTIYF. The CDR3 region has the DNA TGTGCCAGCAGCAAGGGGACACCCATCACCACCATATATTTT.

The chain combines TRBV7-9 with TRBJ1-2, with a tentative D call TRBD1 (5 bases). Trimming shortened V by 5 bases and J by 2 bases, and 15 bases separated the two germline ends. The CDR3 sequence is 15 residues long. The germline V gene has CDR1 SEHNR and CDR2 FQNEAQ (reference sequence). CDR3 coding DNA: TGTGCCAGCAGCATCACGGGGCATGAGAACTATGGCTACACCTTC. Residues: CASSITGHENYGYTF.

This clone was seen only once. This rearrangement joins TRBV7-8 to TRBJ1-3; maybe TRBD1 (6 bases). Germline V lookup: CDR1 SGHVS, CDR2 FQNEAQ. Trimming shortened V by 9 bases and J by 4 bases, and 16 bases separated the two germline ends. The CDR3 is 14 residues long. DNA for the CDR3: TGTGCCAGTACCTCAGGGGCAGACGGAAACACCATATATTTT. Its translation: CASTSGADGNTIYF.

This chain connects TRBV5-8 to TRBJ2-3; no reliable D call. Trimming cost V 1 base and J 1 base, with 4 bases left between them. This CDR3 is 13 amino acids long. The germline V gene has CDR1 SGHTS and CDR2 YDEGEE. The CDR3 DNA follows: TGTGCCAGCAGCTTGCGGGGCACAGATACGCAGTATTTT. Translation gives CASSLRGTDTQYF.

V usage is TRBV19 and J usage is TRBJ2-1; no clear D gene. V shed 3 bases and J shed 0 bases, with 9 bases lying between them. The CDR3 consists of 15 residues. The germline gives CDR1 LNHDA, CDR2 SQIVND (reference sequence). The CDR3 is CASSIGRSSYNEQFF. The DNA for the CDR3 is TGTGCCAGTAGTATCGGCAGGAGCTCCTACAATGAGCAGTTCTTC.

The chain has TRBV12-5 and TRBJ1-1; no clear D gene. The CDR3 extends over 12 amino acids. V was pared by 7 bases and J by 1 base, with 7 bases between. Germline-derived CDR1 and CDR2 are LGHNT and FRNRAP. Here the CDR3 DNA reads TGTGCTAGTGCTGAGACGAACACTGAAGCTTTCTTT. It specifies CASAETNTEAFF.

This chain's CDR3 is CASSSGLSGNTIYF. The CDR3 DNA reads as TGTGCCAGCAGCTCGGGTCTCTCTGGAAACACCATATATTTT. The chain joins TRBV11-2 to TRBJ1-3, with D hard to call. This CDR3 region has 14 residues. The germline gives CDR1 SGHAT, CDR2 FQNNGV. V dropped 4 bases and J dropped 0 bases, with 7 bases sitting between them. Based on the CDR3 plus reference TRBV11-2 and TRBJ1-3, the full variable domain is EAGVAQSPRYKIIEKRQSVAFWCNPISGHATLYWYQQILGQGPKLLIQFQNNGVVDDSQLPKDRFSAERLKGVDSTLKIQPAKLEDSAVYLCASSSGLSGNTIYFGEGSWLTVV.

J is TRBJ1-2 and V is TRBV11-2, with TRBD1 matching 9 bases. The germline CDR1 and CDR2 sequences are SGHAT and FQNNGV. V lost 5 bases and J lost 2; bases outside the gene matches: 6. The CDR3 sequence is 15 residues long. CDR3 sequence: CASSGGDRENYGYTF. The CDR3 DNA reads as TGTGCCAGCAGCGGGGGGGACAGGGAAAACTATGGCTACACCTTC.

V and J are TRBV2 and TRBJ2-1, with 12 bases identical to TRBD2. The CDR3 is 17 residues long. Germline V gives CDR1 SNHLY, CDR2 FYNNEI. With 0 bases clipped from V and 7 bases from J, the junction kept 7 bases outside the gene matches. CDR3 residues: CASSEALRLAGENEQFF. As DNA, the CDR3 is TGTGCCAGCAGTGAAGCGCTTCGACTAGCGGGGGAAAATGAGCAGTTCTTC.

The rearrangement uses TRBV10-1 and TRBJ1-5, with 7 nucleotides matching TRBD1. The CDR3 runs to 14 residues. Germline V gene lookup returns CDR1 WNHNN and CDR2 SYGVQD (reference sequence). The CDR3 sequence is CAVRGGRKHQPQHF. CDR3 nucleotide sequence: TGCGCTGTCAGGGGGGGTCGGAAGCATCAGCCCCAGCATTTT.

The chain has TRBV18 and TRBJ1-3; TRBD1 matches at 9 bases. This CDR3 has 15 residues. J was trimmed by 4 bases and V by 6 bases; bases with no gene match: 7. Germline V gives CDR1 KGHSH, CDR2 LQKENI. The CDR3 loop is CASSLGTGHGNTIYF. The DNA of the CDR3 is TGTGCCAGCTCCCTCGGGACAGGGCACGGAAACACCATATATTTT.

The chain employs TRBV4-2 and TRBJ2-7; a weak D match, TRBD1 (5 bases). The CDR3 is 14 residues long. Per the germline V gene, CDR1 is LGHNA and CDR2 is YNFKEQ. The ends were cut back, 1 base at V and 2 bases at J, with 9 bases in the middle. CDR3 nucleotide sequence: TGTGCCAGCAGCCAAGGACAGTTTACCTACGAGCAGTACTTC. It is translated as CASSQGQFTYEQYF.

This clone was observed a single time. This chain links TRBV15 with TRBJ2-5; 7 bases fit TRBD2. Germline loops: CDR1 LNHNV, CDR2 YYDKDF (reference sequence). The CDR3 length is 13 residues. The V and J ends lost 7 bases and 1 base, in that order; junction bases with no gene match: 3. CDR3 bases: TGTGCCACCAACTCGGGGGGCCAAGAGACCCAGTACTTC. Protein sequence: CATNSGGQETQYF. The whole variable domain, filled in from reference TRBV15 and TRBJ2-5, reads DAMVIQNPRYQVTQFGKPVTLSCSQTLNHNVMYWYQQKSSQAPKLLFHYYDKDFNNEADTPDNFQSRRPNTSFCFLDIRSPGLGDTAMYLCATNSGGQETQYFGPGTRLLVL.

The chain recombines TRBV19 with TRBJ2-7; D not certain. This CDR3 region has 12 residues. The V gene's germline CDR1 is LNHDA and CDR2 SQIVND (reference sequence). Trimming shortened V by 6 bases and J by 6 bases, and 12 bases separated the two germline ends. CDR3 residues: CASRGKPGEQYF. The CDR3 DNA follows: TGTGCCAGTAGGGGAAAACCCGGCGAGCAGTACTTC.

The chain is built from TRBV7-9 and TRBJ1-6; D is uncertain. The germline V and J ends were trimmed by 2 bases and 10 bases, with 6 bases remaining between them. Germline V CDR1 and CDR2: SEHNR, FQNEAQ (reference sequence). This CDR3 has 12 residues. In DNA, the CDR3 is TGTGCCAGCAGCTTACCCCTGTCACCCCTCCACTTT. Protein: CASSLPLSPLHF.

The chain employs TRBV5-1 and TRBJ2-7; a possible D gene is TRBD2 (5 bases). From germline, CDR1 is SGHRS and CDR2 YFSETQ. The V end lost 1 base, the J end lost 3 bases, and 20 bases lay between the germline ends. The CDR3 length is 17 residues. This CDR3 is CASSLYGSLLDDYEQYF. In nucleotides, the CDR3 is TGCGCCAGCAGCTTGTATGGGAGTCTACTCGACGACTACGAGCAGTACTTC.

V usage is TRBV11-3 and J usage is TRBJ2-7; a possible D gene is TRBD2 (5 bases). Trimming pared 1 base from V and 4 bases from J, leaving 8 bases between. Germline CDR1 SGHNT, CDR2 YENEEA. This CDR3 is 13 amino acids long. CDR3 region: CASSLGGEYEQYF. DNA for the CDR3: TGTGCCAGCAGCTTAGGGGGAGAATACGAGCAGTACTTC.

CDR3 sequence: CASSWRGFGNIQYF. For the CDR3, the DNA is TGTGCCAGCAGCTGGCGGGGATTCGGAAACATTCAGTACTTC. This chain links TRBV7-8 with TRBJ2-4, with D perhaps TRBD2 (6 bases). CDR3 size: 14 residues. Germline CDR1 SGHVS, CDR2 FQNEAQ. V was pared by 4 bases and J by 6 bases, with 13 bases between. Drawing the rest from reference TRBV7-8 and TRBJ2-4, the complete variable domain is GAGVSQSPRYKVAKRGQDVALRCDPISGHVSLFWYQQALGQGPEFLTYFQNEAQLDKSGLPSDRFFAERPEGSVSTLKIQRTQQEDSAVYLCASSWRGFGNIQYFGAGTRLSVL.

The rearrangement links TRBV5-1 to TRBJ2-7; D not certain. The germline V gene encodes CDR1 SGHRS and CDR2 YFSETQ. This CDR3 is built from 13 residues. The V gene lost 0 bases and the J gene lost 2 bases, with 6 bases spanning the gap. DNA for the CDR3: TGCGCCAGCAGCTTGGAGGCTACCTACGAGCAGTACTTC. Translated, it gives CASSLEATYEQYF.

This sequence joins TRBV5-4 and TRBJ1-2; D not resolved. V gave up 0 bases and J gave up 4 bases, with 10 bases separating them. This CDR3 has 14 residues. CDR1 and CDR2 from the germline V gene are SGHNT and YYREEE (reference sequence). DNA of the CDR3: TGTGCCAGCAGCTTGGCCCAAACCCTCTATGGCTACACCTTC. Its translation is CASSLAQTLYGYTF.

The gene calls are TRBV14 and TRBJ2-1; 9 nucleotides align to TRBD1. The CDR3 spans 14 residues. With 5 bases clipped from V and 5 bases from J, the junction kept 4 bases outside the gene matches. Looked up from germline, CDR1 is SGHDN and CDR2 is FVKESK. CDR3 sequence reads: CASSVGQGNNEQFF. The CDR3 coding sequence is TGTGCCAGCAGCGTAGGACAGGGGAACAATGAGCAGTTCTTC.

The genes are TRBV4-2 and TRBJ1-1; 7 bases fit TRBD1. This CDR3 has 16 residues. Germline V gene lookup returns CDR1 LGHNA and CDR2 YNFKEQ. The J segment lost 1 base and the V segment lost 1 base, leaving 6 bases of the junction unmatched. This CDR3 is CASSQGPGQTNTEAFF. The DNA of the CDR3 is TGTGCCAGCAGCCAAGGACCGGGACAGACGAACACTGAAGCTTTCTTT.

The chain carries TRBV7-9 and TRBJ2-7; possible D gene TRBD2, 6 bases. The ends were cut back, 5 bases at V and 5 bases at J, with 16 bases in the middle. CDR3 length equals 14 residues. Germline V CDR1 and CDR2: SEHNR, FQNEAQ (reference sequence). CDR3 nucleotide sequence: TGTGCCAGCAGCCCTCCCGGGGGACGGGACGAGCAGTACTTC. Encoded protein: CASSPPGGRDEQYF.